This TCR beta chain is drawn from a study of T cells in Graves' hyperthyroidism and ophthalmopathy. Using RNA transcripts as the source, TCR beta CDR3 regions were amplified. The HTBI set primed first-round TCR CDR3 RT-PCR. TCRdb itself ran the multiplex PCR reads through MiXCR, one entry per CDR3 protein. The sample has about 300,000 distinct CDR3 sequences, over 15% seen once. This clonotype was counted ten times or more. This CDR3 has 13 amino acids. Trimming took off 6 bases at V and 5 bases at J, with 17 bases between the two ends. CDR1 and CDR2 (germline): GTSNPN, SVGIG (reference sequence). Source material: blood. The TCR originated in a man aged 30 to 39 with Graves' hyperthyroidism. The rearrangement links TRBV30 to TRBJ2-7, with a possible D match to TRBD2 (5 bases). The CDR3 coding sequence is TGTGCCTGCTCTTCGAGCCGGAGGAACGAGCAGTACTTC. Translation gives CACSSSRRNEQYF.